In its sample, the clone carrying this T cell receptor beta chain was seen a few times. The data belong to a study of CD8 T cells in ankylosing spondylitis. One entry per CDR3 protein, called by TCRdb with MiXCR from the 5' RACE reads. Counted here are tens of thousands of distinct CDR3 sequences, 7.4% occurring once; the ten biggest clones make up around 8.5%. V was pared by 2 bases and J by 4 bases, with 5 bases of the junction left unmatched. The CDR3 totals 16 residues. The germline V gene encodes CDR1 LGHDT and CDR2 YNNKEL (reference sequence). This sequence was found in a female donor with ankylosing spondylitis or in good health (not recorded which). Material for sequencing was blood, either unsorted or a sorted T cell fraction (not recorded which). The chain uses TRBV3-1 and TRBJ2-3, with 11 bases lining up with TRBD2. CDR3 nucleotides: TGTGCCAGCAGCCAACTTACTAGCGGGGGTGCAGATACGCAGTATTTT. This codes for CASSQLTSGGADTQYF.